The T cell receptor beta chain described here comes from a study of T-cell memory formation after mild COVID-19. As for the study in general: The study found TCR clusters largely donor specific.

Concerning this clonotype itself: Its specificity is not known. At one of its ends the junction is not consistent with the germline gene, which may arise from a read error.

TCRdb re-called the 5' RACE reads through MiXCR, storing one row per CDR3 protein. The sample consists of about 390,000 distinct CDR3 sequences, more than 15% of them appearing once. Study-level points and caveats: CD4+ contracting clones were mainly CM and EM; CD8+ ones, EMRA. Among clones contracting day 15 to 85, CD4/CD8 was balanced, whereas later expanders leaned CD4+.

Germline V CDR1 and CDR2: SGHTA, FQGNSA. The CDR3 is 16 residues long. The chain combines TRBV7-2 with TRBJ2-3; D perhaps matches TRBD2 (5 bases). The receptor comes from a man aged 18 to 29 who had mild COVID-19 (a few samples of this study predate the infection). Cell type and time point are not known. Specimen: PBMCs or a T cell subset sorted from them (not recorded which). CDR3 nucleotide sequence: TGTGCCAGCAGCTTACAACCGGGGTTGGGCACAGATACGAAGTATTTT. It codes for CASSLQPGLGTDTKYF.